Included here is one T cell receptor (beta chain) sequence, with context. The sample originates from a study of blood T cell repertoires in COVID-19. Study-level background: Samples representing acute and convalescent COVID-19 were sourced from the United States, Italy and Spain. From T cells, B-cell-depleted T cells, or PBMCs came the material, which was cDNA or gDNA.

The data were produced by immunoSEQ multiplex PCR, yet TCRdb's version contains in-frame clones alone and is incomplete. The sample contains 160,000 or so clones, roughly 93% of which appear only once. Germline CDR1 is LGHNA and CDR2 is YNFKEQ. The CDR3 is made up of 15 amino acids. The ends lost 3 bases at V and 3 bases at J; junction bases unmatched: 6. This chain links TRBV4-2 with TRBJ2-5, with 8 bases that match TRBD1. Specimen: peripheral blood. This TCR was sampled from a man between 18 and 35 years old with acute or convalescent COVID-19. DNA of the CDR3: TGTGCCAGCAGCCAGTGGACAGGGACGGAAGAGACCCAGTACTTC. Its protein is CASSQWTGTEETQYF.